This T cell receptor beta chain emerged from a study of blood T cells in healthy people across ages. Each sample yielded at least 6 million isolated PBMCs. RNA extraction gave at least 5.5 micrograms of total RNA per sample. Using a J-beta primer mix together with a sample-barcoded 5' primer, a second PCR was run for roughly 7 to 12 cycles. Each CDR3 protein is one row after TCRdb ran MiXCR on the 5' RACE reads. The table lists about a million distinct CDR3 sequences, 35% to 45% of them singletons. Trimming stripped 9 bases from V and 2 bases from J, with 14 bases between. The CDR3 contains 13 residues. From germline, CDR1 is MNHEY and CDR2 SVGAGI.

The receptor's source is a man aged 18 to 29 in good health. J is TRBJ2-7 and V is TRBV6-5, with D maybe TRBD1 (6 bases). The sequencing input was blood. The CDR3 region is CASLEGQPYEQYF. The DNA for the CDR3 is TGTGCCAGTTTAGAGGGACAACCCTACGAGCAGTACTTC.